The rows below give T cell receptor beta chains drawn from one sample of a study of blood T cell repertoires in COVID-19. Sequenced by immunoSEQ multiplex PCR; TCRdb stores in-frame clones only, minus some. Of some 160,000 clones detected, 80% appear once; the ten largest clones hold roughly 4.7%. The specimen sequenced was peripheral blood. These receptors were collected from a woman in her forties or fifties with acute or convalescent COVID-19. CDR3s include the opening cysteine and the closing phenylalanine or tryptophan. A D gene is named only where the DNA matches it firmly. Not every row has a clone size; where given, it reads once, few, many or a size class.

D gene,CDR3 length,V gene,clone size,J gene,CDR3 protein,CDR3 DNA
TRBD1,16,TRBV5-6,.,TRBJ1-6,CASSLGGQVYNSPLHF,TGTGCCAGCAGCTTGGGCGGACAGGTCTATAATTCACCCCTCCACTTT
.,14,TRBV24-1,few,TRBJ1-2,CATSDPGHRGGYTF,TGTGCCACCAGTGATCCGGGACATCGTGGGGGCTACACCTTC
TRBD1,15,TRBV5-6,.,TRBJ1-2,CASSAGWTGGYGYTF,TGTGCCAGCAGCGCGGGGTGGACAGGAGGCTATGGCTACACCTTC
TRBD1,16,TRBV18,.,TRBJ2-3,CASSPPLQGWADTQYF,TGTGCCAGCTCACCACCTCTACAGGGGTGGGCAGATACGCAGTATTTT
.,16,TRBV27,.,TRBJ2-5,CASSLYGGDAGETQYF,TGTGCCAGCAGTTTATACGGGGGAGATGCCGGGGAGACCCAGTACTTC
.,17,TRBV7-9,.,TRBJ1-5,CASSGNTDSYSNQPQHF,TGTGCCAGCAGCGGAAATACGGACAGTTATAGCAATCAGCCCCAGCATTTT
TRBD2,16,TRBV9,.,TRBJ2-3,CASSSAQRGVGGTQYF,TGTGCCAGCAGCTCAGCTCAGCGGGGGGTCGGGGGTACGCAGTATTTT
TRBD2,16,TRBV5-6,few,TRBJ2-1,CASGRGLAGSYNEQFF,TGTGCCAGCGGCAGAGGACTAGCCGGCTCCTACAATGAGCAGTTCTTC
.,12,TRBV6-2/TRBV6-3,.,TRBJ2-7,CASSLAWYEQYF,TGTGCCAGCAGCCTCGCGTGGTACGAGCAGTACTTC
.,14,TRBV9,few,TRBJ1-4,CASGKQAENEKLFF,TGTGCCAGCGGAAAACAGGCCGAGAATGAAAAACTGTTTTTT
TRBD1,14,TRBV24-1,.,TRBJ1-2,CATSDYRQGSGYTF,TGTGCCACCAGTGATTACCGACAGGGCTCTGGCTACACCTTC
TRBD1,13,TRBV19,.,TRBJ1-5,CASAGTGNQPQHF,TGTGCCAGTGCCGGGACAGGGAATCAGCCCCAGCATTTT
.,14,TRBV25-1,.,TRBJ2-2,CASSEPGFSGELFF,TGTGCCAGCAGTGAACCAGGGTTTTCCGGGGAGCTGTTTTTT
.,12,TRBV5-1,.,TRBJ1-6,CASRQTDSPLHF,TGCGCCAGCAGACAGACAGATTCACCCCTCCACTTT
.,13,TRBV18,.,TRBJ2-7,CASSPGAPDEQYF,TGTGCCAGCTCACCCGGAGCTCCGGACGAGCAGTACTTC
TRBD1,14,TRBV19,.,TRBJ1-5,CASSDPGGFQPQHF,TGTGCCAGTAGCGACCCAGGGGGCTTTCAGCCCCAGCATTTT
.,14,TRBV6-2/TRBV6-3,few,TRBJ2-1,CASSYSTWTEGNLF,TGTGCCAGCAGTTACTCGACCTGGACAGAAGGGAATCTCTTC
TRBD1,14,TRBV19,.,TRBJ1-1,CASSYNRGSTEAFF,TGTGCCAGTAGTTATAACAGGGGAAGCACTGAAGCTTTCTTT
.,15,TRBV7-2,.,TRBJ1-4,CASSPVRATNEKLFF,TGTGCCAGCAGCCCCGTCCGCGCCACTAATGAAAAACTGTTTTTT
.,15,TRBV3-1/TRBV3-2,once,TRBJ2-6,CASSQDSSGANVLTF,TGTGCCAGCAGCCAAGACAGCTCTGGGGCCAACGTCCTGACTTTC
TRBD1,15,TRBV7-9,.,TRBJ1-6,CASSSRDSFNSPLHF,TGTGCCAGCAGCTCCCGGGACAGCTTTAATTCACCCCTCCACTTT
TRBD1,15,TRBV27,.,TRBJ1-1,CASSPHGQGWTEAFF,TGTGCCAGCAGCCCCCACGGACAGGGATGGACTGAAGCTTTCTTT